Sequencing of this T cell receptor (beta chain) was carried out in a study of T cell repertoires in cytomegalovirus infection. Study as a whole: It can be stated that public TCR beta signatures indicated CMV infection as well as a matching HLA type.

A few counts support this clonotype. The antigen remains unidentified. MiXCR was run by TCRdb on the reads, yielding one entry per CDR3 protein. This table holds over 300,000 distinct CDR3 sequences, 15% to 20% found once. Germline V gene sequence: CDR1 MDHEN, CDR2 SYDVKM. Between the trimmed V and J ends, which lost 9 bases and 5 bases, there was a span of 22 bases. The CDR3 extends over 15 amino acids. Study results and limitations: It was HLA-C-restricted CMV-specific TCR beta clonotypes that dominated the response ex vivo. CMV carriers having the relevant HLA were flagged by cumulative public TCR beta family frequency.

The chain is built from TRBV28 and TRBJ1-2; perhaps TRBD1 as D (6 bases). Material for sequencing was PBMCs. This sequence originates from a human donor in good health (CMV status not recorded). Some clones in this sample may be carry-over from other donors' samples. The CDR3 DNA reads TGTGCCAGTGATACCGGGGGCAGCTACCTTTATGGCTACACCTTC. Protein sequence: CASDTGGSYLYGYTF.